The 31 T cell receptor beta chains below all came from one sample that was sequenced in a study of identical twins. Each CDR3 protein gets one entry after TCRdb re-called the 5' RACE reads with MiXCR. The sample consists of around 480,000 distinct CDR3 sequences, roughly an eighth of them appearing once. The same sample was also studied in work on yellow fever vaccine responses in identical twins.

Sequenced input: CD4+ T cells sorted from blood. Every receptor here comes from a woman between 18 and 30 years old in good health.

The chain employs TRBV28 and TRBJ2-1; D is undetermined. Germline values: CDR1 MDHEN, CDR2 SYDVKM. V was clipped by 6 bases and J by 6 bases, with 18 bases between them. This CDR3 has 15 amino acids. DNA for the CDR3: TGTGCCAGCAGGGGCCCCCATAGTTCGGGCAATGAGCAGTTCTTC. This codes for CASRGPHSSGNEQFF.

This clonotype was seen a handful of times. The genes are TRBV28 and TRBJ2-3; 10 bases are a match to TRBD2. Germline lookup yields CDR1 MDHEN and CDR2 SYDVKM. This CDR3 comprises 15 residues. V lost 6 bases to trimming and J lost 6 bases; unmatched junction nucleotides: 9. CDR3 sequence: CASSPASGSRDTQYF. The CDR3 region has the DNA TGTGCCAGCAGCCCTGCTAGCGGGAGTAGGGATACGCAGTATTTT.

The chain has TRBV20-1 and TRBJ2-1; D possibly uses TRBD1 or TRBD2 (5 bases each). The germline V gene encodes CDR1 DFQATT and CDR2 SNEGSKA (reference sequence). The CDR3 spans 16 residues. Trimming took off 3 bases at V and 3 bases at J, with 18 bases between the two ends. The CDR3 DNA reads as TGCAGTGCTAGGGGGGAAGAGCGGAAGCTCTACAATGAGCAGTTCTTC. This codes for CSARGEERKLYNEQFF.

The chain joins TRBV20-1 to TRBJ2-1; maybe TRBD2 (5 bases). Germline V lookup: CDR1 DFQATT, CDR2 SNEGSKA (reference sequence). This CDR3 has 14 residues. V was cut by 1 base and J by 1 base, with 8 bases left in between. The CDR3 loop is CSARVLASYNEQFF. The CDR3, as DNA: TGCAGTGCTAGAGTCCTAGCATCCTACAATGAGCAGTTCTTC.

This clonotype turned up a few times. The V and J genes are TRBV29-1 and TRBJ2-7; 9 nucleotides agree with TRBD1. The germline CDR1 and CDR2 sequences are SQVTM and ANQGSEA. CDR3 length: 14 residues. With 1 base clipped from V and 2 bases from J, the junction kept 3 bases outside the gene matches. The DNA for the CDR3 is TGCAGCGTTGAAGCGGGACAGGGTGCCTACGAGCAGTACTTC. As protein: CSVEAGQGAYEQYF.

This clonotype was found a few times. CDR3 amino acids: CASSLVVVQETQYF. In nucleotides, the CDR3 is TGTGCCAGCAGCTTAGTAGTGGTTCAAGAGACCCAGTACTTC. V usage is TRBV7-2 and J usage is TRBJ2-5, with no clear D. Per the germline V gene, CDR1 is SGHTA and CDR2 is FQGNSA. The V end was cut by 1 base, the J end by 2 bases, with 8 bases between. This CDR3 contains 14 residues.

About this clonotype itself: A junction end diverges from the germline sequence, so it may reflect a read error. For the CDR3, the DNA is TGTACCAGCAGTGGATGGGGACGGGGGGTCGGCGATGAGCAGTTCTTC. Its translation is CTSSGWGRGVGDEQFF. This rearrangement joins TRBV6-1 to TRBJ2-1, with TRBD2 matching 7 bases. This CDR3 has 16 residues. Germline CDR1 MNHNS, CDR2 SASEGT.

This clonotype was counted a few times. The chain combines TRBV6-1 with TRBJ2-7; D is uncertain. Germline CDR1 is MNHNS and CDR2 is SASEGT. V shed 5 bases and J shed 3 bases, with 14 bases lying between them. The CDR3 contains 14 residues. CDR3 residues: CASSRPAALYEQYF. The CDR3 nucleotides read TGTGCCAGCAGTAGGCCGGCGGCACTCTACGAGCAGTACTTC.

This clonotype was found a few times. The rearrangement links TRBV5-1 to TRBJ2-5; D is perhaps TRBD1 or TRBD2 (6 bases each). Germline loops: CDR1 SGHRS, CDR2 YFSETQ. V lost 2 bases and J 1 base, leaving 9 bases between the germline ends. This CDR3 spans 14 amino acids. The CDR3 spells CASSFWGAQETQYF. The CDR3 coding sequence is TGCGCCAGCAGCTTTTGGGGGGCCCAAGAGACCCAGTACTTC.

This clonotype was counted a few times. The chain has TRBV7-2 and TRBJ1-2, with a tentative D call TRBD1 (6 bases). Germline lookup yields CDR1 SGHTA and CDR2 FQGNSA. V dropped 7 bases and J dropped 6 bases, with 21 bases sitting between them. This CDR3 region has 15 residues. The CDR3 here is CASTTHPAGANGYTF. The CDR3 bases are TGTGCCAGCACCACACACCCCGCAGGGGCGAATGGCTACACCTTC.

The chain has TRBV7-9 and TRBJ2-3, with 7 bases aligning to TRBD1. Trimming at V came to 5 bases and at J to 4 bases, leaving 12 bases not matched to a gene. CDR1 SEHNR and CDR2 FQNEAQ come from the germline V gene (reference sequence). The CDR3 covers 16 residues. CDR3 in amino acids: CASSPGTALGADTQYF. The CDR3, as DNA: TGTGCCAGCAGCCCCGGGACAGCTCTAGGGGCAGATACGCAGTATTTT.

This chain connects TRBV5-1 to TRBJ2-7; 16 nucleotides align to TRBD2. The CDR3 runs to 13 residues. Trimming cost V 4 bases and J 11 bases; bases outside gene matches: 3. Germline CDR1 and CDR2: SGHRS and YFSETQ. The CDR3 nucleotides read TGCGCCAGCAGCCCCGGGACTAGCGGGGGGGAGTACTTC. Amino acid sequence: CASSPGTSGGEYF.

This clonotype was seen only a few times. The rearrangement uses TRBV5-6 and TRBJ2-5; weak D call: TRBD2 (6 bases). Germline CDR1 is SGHDT and CDR2 is YYEEEE. The CDR3 totals 14 residues. Trimming shortened V by 3 bases and J by 3 bases, and 12 bases separated the two germline ends. The CDR3 DNA is TGTGCCAGCAGCTCGGGACTGCCTGAAGAGACCCAGTACTTC. Translating it yields CASSSGLPEETQYF.

V gene TRBV6-1 combines with J gene TRBJ2-3; D gene uncertain. Per the germline V gene, CDR1 is MNHNS and CDR2 is SASEGT. The V end lost 4 bases, the J end lost 0 bases, and 17 bases lay between the germline ends. This CDR3 spans 17 amino acids. CDR3 sequence reads: CASSGIRAPPSTDTQYF. The CDR3 DNA is TGTGCCAGCAGTGGAATAAGGGCCCCCCCCAGCACAGATACGCAGTATTTT.

The genes are TRBV27 and TRBJ2-2; 7 bases fit TRBD1. Germline CDR1 MNHEY, CDR2 SMNVEV (reference sequence). Trimming took 6 bases from V and 6 from J; bases not matched to a gene: 4. This CDR3 has 13 amino acids. The chain's CDR3 is CASRTGVSGELFF. In nucleotides, the CDR3 is TGTGCCAGCAGAACAGGGGTATCCGGGGAGCTGTTTTTT.

This clonotype has at least ten counts. This chain joins TRBV12-3 or TRBV12-4 and TRBJ2-5; TRBD1 matches 7 bases. J lost 0 bases, V lost 5 bases, and 6 bases had no gene match. This CDR3 spans 15 amino acids. This CDR3 is CASSPLGQNQETQYF. The CDR3 nucleotides are TGTGCCAGCAGTCCCCTGGGACAGAACCAAGAGACCCAGTACTTC.

The chain is built from TRBV7-9 and TRBJ1-2; D perhaps matches TRBD1 (6 bases). Trimming removed 6 bases at V and 2 bases at J, with 10 bases between. The CDR3 runs to 13 residues. Germline V CDR1 and CDR2: SEHNR, FQNEAQ (reference sequence). The CDR3 sequence: CASRRDINYGYTF. CDR3 DNA: TGTGCCAGCAGGAGGGACATAAACTATGGCTACACCTTC.

In its sample, this clonotype was seen a few times. This chain connects TRBV28 to TRBJ2-3; TRBD2 matches 14 bases. V shed 6 bases, J shed 7 bases, and the junction held 9 bases outside the gene matches. CDR1 and CDR2 from the germline V gene are MDHEN and SYDVKM. The CDR3 has 16 residues. The CDR3 spells CASRGLAGGPGYTQYF. The DNA of the CDR3 is TGTGCCAGCAGAGGACTAGCGGGAGGCCCCGGGTATACGCAGTATTTT.

At least ten counts were recorded for this clonotype. V gene TRBV12-3 or TRBV12-4 combines with J gene TRBJ1-5; no definite D call. Deletions cut 0 bases from V and 9 bases from J, with 9 bases between. There are 13 residues in the CDR3. CDR3 region: CASSLASGVPQHF. CDR3 bases: TGTGCCAGCAGTTTAGCTAGTGGGGTGCCCCAGCATTTT.

The rearrangement joins TRBV30 to TRBJ2-7, with 9 bases lining up with TRBD1. Germline V gene sequence: CDR1 GTSNPN, CDR2 SVGIG (reference sequence). CDR3 length: 12 residues. J lost 6 bases, V lost 4 bases, and 4 bases had no gene match. CDR3 in amino acids: CAWTGTGIEQYF. For the CDR3, the DNA is TGTGCCTGGACCGGGACAGGGATCGAGCAGTACTTC.

The chain employs TRBV19 and TRBJ2-3, with TRBD1 matching 9 bases. The CDR3 loop spans 17 amino acids. In germline, CDR1 is LNHDA, CDR2 SQIVND (reference sequence). Trimming at V came to 3 bases and at J to 0 bases, leaving 7 bases not matched to a gene. CDR3 sequence (DNA): TGTGCCAGTAGTATGGTAACAGGGGGCGTTAGCACAGATACGCAGTATTTT. Translated, it gives CASSMVTGGVSTDTQYF.

This clonotype was recorded a few times. The chain recombines TRBV12-3 or TRBV12-4 with TRBJ2-6; TRBD1 matches 8 bases. The V and J ends lost 5 bases and 3 bases, in that order; junction bases with no gene match: 9. CDR3 length: 17 amino acids. This CDR3 is CASSRAGTGGGANVLTF. The CDR3, as DNA: TGTGCCAGCAGTCGAGCCGGGACAGGTGGTGGGGCCAACGTCCTGACTTTC.

The sample holds a few counts of this clonotype. This chain connects TRBV25-1 to TRBJ2-5; TRBD1 agrees at 11 bases. Germline CDR1 MGHDK, CDR2 SYGVNS. V gave up 6 bases and J gave up 1 base; unmatched junction bases: 7. The CDR3 is made up of 16 amino acids. The CDR3 DNA follows: TGTGCCAGCAGGAAAGGCGGGACAGGGGGCCAAGAGACCCAGTACTTC. It is translated as CASRKGGTGGQETQYF.

The V and J genes are TRBV12-3 or TRBV12-4 and TRBJ2-3; 7 positions agree with TRBD1. With 3 bases clipped from V and 2 bases from J, the junction kept 5 bases outside the gene matches. This CDR3 spans 15 amino acids. CDR3 amino acids: CASSFTGVYTDTQYF. CDR3 DNA sequence: TGTGCCAGCAGTTTTACAGGGGTCTACACAGATACGCAGTATTTT.

The table lists this clonotype with a few counts. The genes are TRBV7-2 and TRBJ2-3; the D call may be TRBD1 or TRBD2 (6 bases each). The CDR3 has 14 residues. Trimming cost V 6 bases and J 2 bases, with 12 bases left between them. CDR1 and CDR2 (germline): SGHTA, FQGNSA. The CDR3 bases are TGTGCCAGCAGGAGGGGGGAAAACACAGATACGCAGTATTTT. Translating it yields CASRRGENTDTQYF.

The chain carries TRBV11-2 and TRBJ2-1; a possible D gene is TRBD2 (5 bases). The V end lost 4 bases, the J end lost 10 bases, and 8 bases lay between the germline ends. CDR3 size: 11 residues. Per the germline V gene, CDR1 is SGHAT and CDR2 is FQNNGV. CDR3 in amino acids: CASSYREEQFF. The CDR3 region has the DNA TGTGCCAGCAGCTACCGGGAAGAGCAGTTCTTC.

This clonotype was recorded many times. The rearrangement joins TRBV12-3 or TRBV12-4 to TRBJ2-7; unclear D gene. V lost 6 bases, J lost 3 bases, and 24 bases lay in between. The CDR3 totals 17 residues. The CDR3 sequence is CASSLGIWQDPLYEQYF. CDR3 nucleotides: TGTGCCAGCAGCCTAGGGATCTGGCAGGACCCTCTCTACGAGCAGTACTTC.

The V and J genes are TRBV11-1 and TRBJ1-1, with a possible D match to TRBD1 (5 bases). Per the germline V gene, CDR1 is SGHAT and CDR2 is FQDESV (reference sequence). The CDR3 has 15 residues. Trimming cost V 3 bases and J 0 bases, with 11 bases left between them. CDR3 in amino acids: CASSFNDRMNTEAFF. In nucleotides, the CDR3 is TGTGCCAGCAGCTTTAATGACAGAATGAACACTGAAGCTTTCTTT. The whole variable domain, remainder taken from reference TRBV11-1 and TRBJ1-1, is EAEVAQSPRYKITEKSQAVAFWCDPISGHATLYWYRQILGQGPELLVQFQDESVVDDSQLPKDRFSAERLKGVDSTLKIQPAELGDSAMYLCASSFNDRMNTEAFFGQGTRLTVV.

The chain is built from TRBV30 and TRBJ2-3; tentative D call: TRBD2 (6 bases). The germline gives CDR1 GTSNPN, CDR2 SVGIG (reference sequence). CDR3 length: 13 residues. Trimming removed 3 bases from V and 1 base from J, with 8 bases in between. The CDR3 sequence is CAWRRDRTDTQYF. CDR3 sequence (DNA): TGTGCCTGGAGGCGGGACCGCACAGATACGCAGTATTTT.

V and J are TRBV7-6 and TRBJ2-3; 8 bases are shared with TRBD2. Per the germline V gene, CDR1 is SGHVS and CDR2 is FNYEAQ. The ends lost 1 base at V and 2 bases at J; junction bases unmatched: 8. The CDR3 contains 17 residues. The CDR3 region is CASSLGLRGGTTDTQYF. DNA of the CDR3: TGTGCCAGCAGCTTAGGTCTCCGGGGGGGCACCACAGATACGCAGTATTTT.

This chain uses TRBV9 with TRBJ2-3, with a tentative D call TRBD2 (5 bases). In germline, CDR1 is SGDLS, CDR2 YYNGEE. The CDR3 runs to 14 residues. V lost 1 base and J lost 5, with 11 bases in between. CDR3 coding DNA: TGTGCCAGCAGCGTACTAACCGCGGGAGATACGCAGTATTTT. As protein: CASSVLTAGDTQYF.